The TCR beta chain described here comes from a study of T cell responses to AZD1222 COVID-19 vaccine. Background on the study: Pooled in the analysis were second doses at about 4 or about 12 weeks. Study observations and caveats: Most donors were white British and more were female, and clonal diversity was possibly underestimated.

The CDR3 extends over 15 amino acids. Germline loops: CDR1 SGHRS, CDR2 YFSETQ. The data were produced by immunoSEQ multiplex PCR, yet TCRdb's version contains in-frame clones alone and is incomplete. Among roughly 100,000 clones, over 70% were seen once, and the ten largest hold approximately 9%. Turning to this clone: Antigen: not known. One end of the junction varies from germline; a read error may be responsible.

The chain couples TRBV5-1 to TRBJ1-1; perhaps TRBD1 as D (6 bases). The source was peripheral blood, collected on day 0 of AZD1222 vaccination. The source is an adult in good health. CDR3 residues: CASSPRDNVNAEAFF. The CDR3 DNA reads TGCGCCAGCAGCCCTAGGGACAACGTGAACGCTGAAGCTTTCTTT.